This T cell receptor beta chain comes out of a study of human T cells and chemical hapten exposure. For the study at large: TCR yields per sample varied, mainly owing to small pooled library volume differences. General study points: DPC sensitization left the count of TCRs above 1 in 1000 unchanged.

Germline values: CDR1 SEHNR, CDR2 FQNEAQ (reference sequence). V was clipped by 3 bases and J by 0 bases, with 11 bases between them. CDR3 length: 15 amino acids. As for time point: pre-sensitization, week 0. The treatment: therapeutic diphenylcyclopropenone sensitization with weekly scalp DPC. About this clonotype: Antigen unknown.

MiXCR, run by TCRdb on the RACE reads, gives a single entry per CDR3 protein. The sample contains 200,000 to 300,000 distinct CDR3 sequences, about 9% of which appear only once. The V gene is TRBV7-9, the J gene TRBJ1-1, with D perhaps matching TRBD1 (6 bases). Sample: whole blood, taken in connection with sensitization to the hapten diphenylcyclopropenone (DPC). This clonotype was sampled from a woman between 40 and 55 years old with alopecia areata. Some clones in this sample may be carry-over from other donors' samples. The CDR3 coding sequence is TGTGCCAGCAGCTTGGGGGACACGATGAACACTGAAGCTTTCTTT. It yields the protein CASSLGDTMNTEAFF.